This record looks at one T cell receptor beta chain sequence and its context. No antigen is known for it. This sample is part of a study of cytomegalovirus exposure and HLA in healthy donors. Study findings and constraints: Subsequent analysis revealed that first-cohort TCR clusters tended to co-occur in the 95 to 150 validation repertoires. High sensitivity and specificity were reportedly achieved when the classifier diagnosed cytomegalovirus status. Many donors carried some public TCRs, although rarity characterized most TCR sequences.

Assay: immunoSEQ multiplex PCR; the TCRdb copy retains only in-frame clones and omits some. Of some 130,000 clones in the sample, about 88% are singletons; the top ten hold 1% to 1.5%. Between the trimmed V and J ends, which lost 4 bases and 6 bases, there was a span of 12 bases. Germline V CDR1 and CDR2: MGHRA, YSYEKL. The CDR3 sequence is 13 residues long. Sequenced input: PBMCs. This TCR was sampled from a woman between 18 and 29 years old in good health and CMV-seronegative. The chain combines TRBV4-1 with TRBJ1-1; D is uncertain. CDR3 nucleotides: TGCGCCAGCAGCCGGCTAGTCCGAGCTGAAGCTTTCTTT. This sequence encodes CASSRLVRAEAFF.